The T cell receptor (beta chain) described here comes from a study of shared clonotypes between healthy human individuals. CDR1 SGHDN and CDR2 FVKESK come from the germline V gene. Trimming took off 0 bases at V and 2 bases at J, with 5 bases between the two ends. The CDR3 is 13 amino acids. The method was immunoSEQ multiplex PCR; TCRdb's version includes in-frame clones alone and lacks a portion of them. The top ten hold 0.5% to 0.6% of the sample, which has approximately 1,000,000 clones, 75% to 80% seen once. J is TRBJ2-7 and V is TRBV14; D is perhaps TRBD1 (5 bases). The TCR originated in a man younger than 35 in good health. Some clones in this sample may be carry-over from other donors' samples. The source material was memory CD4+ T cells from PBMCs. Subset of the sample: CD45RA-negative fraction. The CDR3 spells CASSQDRAYEQYF. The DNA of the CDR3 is TGTGCCAGCAGCCAAGACAGGGCCTACGAGCAGTACTTC.